The entry that follows covers one TCR beta chain sequence. The antigen is unknown. The CDR3 covers 13 residues. CDR1 LNHDA and CDR2 SQIVND come from the germline V gene (reference sequence). The V end was cut by 7 bases, the J end by 2 bases, with 11 bases between. This sample was taken from a study of OX40 agonist ivuxolimab in advanced cancers. Study in general: Dose-escalation subjects each had hepatocellular carcinoma, melanoma, renal cell or head and neck cancer. Notes on the study in general: Nonresponders, in some cases, also had low normalized T-cell clonal expansion. The study found that CD8+ T cells averaged more expanded clones than CD4+.

Only in-frame clones appear in the TCRdb table, and some are missing; sequencing was by immunoSEQ multiplex PCR. The sample records 40,000 to 45,000 clones, around 90% being singletons. The input for sequencing was CD4+ or CD8+ T cells sorted from blood, taken in a trial of the OX40 agonist ivuxolimab. The TCR was taken from an adult with an advanced solid tumor such as melanoma, head and neck, liver or kidney cancer. V is TRBV19 and J is TRBJ1-2; no firm D call. The CDR3, as DNA: TGTGCCAGTAATAACTTACCAAACTATGGCTACACCTTC. This encodes CASNNLPNYGYTF. The whole variable domain, remainder taken from reference TRBV19 and TRBJ1-2, is DGGITQSPKYLFRKEGQNVTLSCEQNLNHDAMYWYRQDPGQGLRLIYYSQIVNDFQKGDIAEGYSVSREKKESFPLTVTSAQKNPTAFYLCASNNLPNYGYTFGSGTRLTVV.